The text below deals with one T cell receptor (beta chain). Its antigen is not known. Assay used: immunoSEQ multiplex PCR; TCRdb lists only in-frame clones, some missing. The sample yields some 35,000 clones, roughly 76% seen once. This sample is part of a study of a mutant IDH1 vaccine in newly diagnosed glioma. Study in general: Vaccines began 4-6 weeks after radiotherapy alone, or with temozolomide cycles. Mean patient age was approximately 40 years; around 62% were male and roughly 38% female. Most patients had received both radiotherapy and temozolomide, the prior options being radiotherapy, temozolomide, or both.

Time point described: week 5, during vaccination. Each dose of the vaccine consisted of 300 ug of mutant IDH1 20-mer peptide, with topical imiquimod. Germline loops: CDR1 MRHNA, CDR2 SNTAGT. The CDR3 has 13 amino acids. Trimming pared 3 bases from V and 1 base from J, leaving 7 bases between. Findings of the study overall: The authors found pseudoprogression apparently unrelated to changes in top peripheral T cell clonotypes.

The receptor was isolated from a man aged 50 to 60 with glioma. The chain is built from TRBV6-4 and TRBJ2-7, with no clear D. Sequences were derived from PBMCs, sampled from a glioma patient whose treatment included an IDH1 peptide vaccine. The CDR3 here is CASSEGISYEQYF. CDR3 sequence (DNA): TGTGCCAGCAGTGAAGGGATATCCTACGAGCAGTACTTC.